The count of the clone carrying this T cell receptor (beta chain) is one. What it recognizes is unknown. Each donor contributed 100,000 or so T cells on average, unsorted. This sample stems from a study of T cells in tuberculosis. Study-wide background: IGRA-negative adolescents, IGRA-positive adolescents with latent tuberculosis and adults with active tuberculosis formed this South African cohort.

The CDR3 has 14 amino acids. Between the trimmed V and J ends, which lost 3 bases and 4 bases, there was a span of 13 bases. Germline V gives CDR1 LNHDA, CDR2 SQIVND (reference sequence). Produced via immunoSEQ multiplex PCR; TCRdb's table is partial and in-frame only. The sample has about 44,000 clones, 90% to 95% seen once. Overall study results and limits: The TCR-beta difference was not significant; alpha differences partly reflected length.

The chain joins TRBV19 to TRBJ2-7; unclear D gene. The sequencing input was PBMCs. This TCR was recovered from a donor under 30 with latent tuberculosis or without tuberculosis infection. The CDR3 coding sequence is TGTGCCAGTAGTATGGCGGTAGAGTGGTACGAGCAGTACTTC. Its protein product is CASSMAVEWYEQYF.